This is a list of T cell receptor beta chains from one sample in a study of T cells in Graves' hyperthyroidism and ophthalmopathy. TCRdb independently ran MiXCR on the multiplex PCR reads; one entry per CDR3 protein. The repertoire holds 450,000 to 500,000 distinct CDR3 sequences, around a fifth seen once, with less than 65% in the top ten. Sequencing used blood. Source of these receptors: a woman in her seventies with Graves' ophthalmopathy. Each CDR3 is given without its conserved first and last residue. Each record gives: J gene, V gene, clone size, CDR3 protein. The listing skips clone size in some rows; elsewhere it reads once, few, many or a size class.

J: TRBJ2-7
V: TRBV18
size: few
CDR3: ASSPTGEYEQY

J: TRBJ1-5
V: TRBV6-2/TRBV6-3
size: -
CDR3: ASSGNRRDQPQH

J: TRBJ2-7
V: TRBV12-3/TRBV12-4
size: once
CDR3: AGSHVLSGFLNEQY

J: TRBJ1-5
V: TRBV2
size: many
CDR3: ASSAFRGNQPQH

J: TRBJ1-5
V: TRBV29-1
size: -
CDR3: SYTGGGNQPQH

J: TRBJ2-3
V: TRBV3-1
size: -
CDR3: ASSQEIADTQY

J: TRBJ1-2
V: TRBV14
size: many
CDR3: ASSQGRDSYGYT

J: TRBJ2-5
V: TRBV29-1
size: -
CDR3: STELQETQY

J: TRBJ2-2
V: TRBV5-1
size: few
CDR3: ASSLLLGTGELF

J: TRBJ1-1
V: TRBV5-1
size: few
CDR3: ASSFMNERNWDTEAF

J: TRBJ1-5
V: TRBV12-3/TRBV12-4
size: many
CDR3: ASSIQDNQPQH

J: TRBJ1-2
V: TRBV14
size: -
CDR3: ASSQVGQGYT

J: TRBJ1-2
V: TRBV28
size: -
CDR3: ASSSPGTGQGGYGYT

J: TRBJ1-5
V: TRBV19
size: -
CDR3: ASSINHGNQPQH

J: TRBJ2-7
V: TRBV14
size: large
CDR3: ASSPRVWYEQY

J: TRBJ1-3
V: TRBV3-1
size: -
CDR3: ASSFRDPRQSSGNTIY

J: TRBJ1-2
V: TRBV5-4
size: -
CDR3: ASRPGGARGYT

J: TRBJ2-7
V: TRBV7-2
size: few
CDR3: ASSFPVYEQY

J: TRBJ2-1
V: TRBV7-9
size: few
CDR3: ASSLLEFREAGRYNEQF

J: TRBJ2-7
V: TRBV2
size: many
CDR3: ASSEWGIAGSREQY

J: TRBJ2-7
V: TRBV6-1
size: -
CDR3: ATGVAGGLEQY

J: TRBJ2-7
V: TRBV6-2/TRBV6-3
size: few
CDR3: ASSYGGGSLTHEQY

J: TRBJ1-2
V: TRBV28
size: many
CDR3: ASSFFGRGYT

J: TRBJ2-3
V: TRBV7-2
size: many
CDR3: ASSVTGTGGGTDTQY

J: TRBJ2-2
V: TRBV27
size: -
CDR3: ASSPRSGNTGELF

J: TRBJ1-2
V: TRBV7-2
size: few
CDR3: ASSPDFSRGYT

J: TRBJ2-1
V: TRBV4-1
size: -
CDR3: ASSHVAGSYNEQF

J: TRBJ1-5
V: TRBV7-9
size: many
CDR3: ASSLGYSNQPQH

J: TRBJ2-7
V: TRBV6-5
size: few
CDR3: ASSYSGGSSYEQY

J: TRBJ1-2
V: TRBV12-3/TRBV12-4
size: many
CDR3: ASSPAEARGYT

J: TRBJ2-1
V: TRBV27
size: few
CDR3: ASSFTAGTSRNNEQF

J: TRBJ1-2
V: TRBV30
size: -
CDR3: AWSVRRGEGYT

J: TRBJ1-2
V: TRBV6-1
size: many
CDR3: ASSLDRGRRSGYT

J: TRBJ2-4
V: TRBV28
size: -
CDR3: ASSLEQGAAKNIQY

J: TRBJ2-2
V: TRBV9
size: few
CDR3: ASSVGAVSRGTRELF

J: TRBJ1-6
V: TRBV30
size: -
CDR3: AWTGGRNSPLH

J: TRBJ2-3
V: TRBV3-1
size: few
CDR3: ASSPGIMGGTQY

J: TRBJ2-1
V: TRBV30
size: -
CDR3: ASGTSGKSSYNEQF

J: TRBJ1-1
V: TRBV5-1
size: -
CDR3: ASTREMNTEAF

J: TRBJ2-5
V: TRBV7-2
size: few
CDR3: ASSLKRDSMETQY

J: TRBJ2-1
V: TRBV27
size: -
CDR3: ASSLRTSGEQF

J: TRBJ2-1
V: TRBV20-1
size: -
CDR3: SATLAGVFINEQF

J: TRBJ2-1
V: TRBV7-3
size: few
CDR3: ASSTSAYNEQF

J: TRBJ1-1
V: TRBV30
size: many
CDR3: AWSVLRHTEAF

J: TRBJ1-4
V: TRBV19
size: -
CDR3: ASSIQGADEKLF

J: TRBJ1-6
V: TRBV6-5
size: few
CDR3: ASSYYRNSPLH